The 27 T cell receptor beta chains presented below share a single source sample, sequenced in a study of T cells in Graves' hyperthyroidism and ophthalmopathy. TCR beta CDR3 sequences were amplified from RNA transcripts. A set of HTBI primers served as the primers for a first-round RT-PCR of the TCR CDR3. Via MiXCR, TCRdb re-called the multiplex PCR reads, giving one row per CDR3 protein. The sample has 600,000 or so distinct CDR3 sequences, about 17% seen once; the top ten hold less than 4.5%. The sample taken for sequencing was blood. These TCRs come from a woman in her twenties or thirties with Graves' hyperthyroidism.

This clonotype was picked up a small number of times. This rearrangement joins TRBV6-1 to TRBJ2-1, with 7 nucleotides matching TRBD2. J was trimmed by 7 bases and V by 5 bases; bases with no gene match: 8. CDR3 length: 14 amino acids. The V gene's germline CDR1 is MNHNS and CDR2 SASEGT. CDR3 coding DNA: TGTGCCAGCAGTACCACCCTCGGGGGGAATGAGCAGTTCTTC. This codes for CASSTTLGGNEQFF.

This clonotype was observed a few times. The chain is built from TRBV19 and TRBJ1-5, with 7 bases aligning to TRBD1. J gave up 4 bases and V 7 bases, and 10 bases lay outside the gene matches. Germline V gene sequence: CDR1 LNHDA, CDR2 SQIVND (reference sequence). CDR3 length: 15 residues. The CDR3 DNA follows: TGTGCCAGTAATCCGCGGACAGGAATTAATCAGCCCCAGCATTTT. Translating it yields CASNPRTGINQPQHF.

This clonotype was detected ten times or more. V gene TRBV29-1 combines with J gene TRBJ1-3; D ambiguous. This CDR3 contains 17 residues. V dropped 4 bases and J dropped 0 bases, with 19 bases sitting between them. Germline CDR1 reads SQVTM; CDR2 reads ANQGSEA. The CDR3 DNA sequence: TGCAGCGTTGCCGACGCGGGAGGAGGATTCTCTGGAAACACCATATATTTT. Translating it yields CSVADAGGGFSGNTIYF.

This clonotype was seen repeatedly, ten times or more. The CDR3 DNA follows: TGTGCCAGCAGTGAAACCCTAGCGGGGGGGCAGTACTTC. This gives the protein CASSETLAGGQYF. The rearrangement uses TRBV6-1 and TRBJ2-7; 11 positions match TRBD2. The CDR3 spans 13 residues. V shed 2 bases and J 9 bases; nucleotides not matched to a gene: 3. Germline values: CDR1 MNHNS, CDR2 SASEGT.

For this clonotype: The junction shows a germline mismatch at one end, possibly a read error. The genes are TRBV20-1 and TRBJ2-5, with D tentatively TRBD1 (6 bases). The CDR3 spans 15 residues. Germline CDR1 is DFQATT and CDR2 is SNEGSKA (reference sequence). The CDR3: CSAGDNFAVQGTQYF. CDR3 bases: TGCAGTGCTGGGGACAATTTTGCAGTCCAAGGGACCCAGTACTTC.

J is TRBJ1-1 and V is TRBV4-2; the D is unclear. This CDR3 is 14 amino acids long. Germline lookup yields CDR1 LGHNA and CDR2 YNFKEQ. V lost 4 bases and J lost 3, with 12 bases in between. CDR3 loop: CASSLMGGDTEAFF. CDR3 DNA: TGTGCCAGCAGCCTAATGGGCGGTGACACTGAAGCTTTCTTT.

This CDR3 reads CASRMGQGAIYEQYF. In nucleotides, the CDR3 is TGTGCCAGCAGGATGGGACAGGGGGCGATTTACGAGCAGTACTTC. This chain connects TRBV2 to TRBJ2-7, with 12 positions matching TRBD1. The trim removed 6 bases at V and 4 bases at J, leaving 7 bases unmatched. This CDR3 has 15 amino acids. CDR1 is SNHLY and CDR2 is FYNNEI in the germline V gene.

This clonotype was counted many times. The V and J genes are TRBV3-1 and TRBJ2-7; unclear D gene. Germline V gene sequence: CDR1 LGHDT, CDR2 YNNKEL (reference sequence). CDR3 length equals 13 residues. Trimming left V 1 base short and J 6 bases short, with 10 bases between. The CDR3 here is CASSQVAVGEQYF. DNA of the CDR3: TGTGCCAGCAGCCAAGTTGCCGTTGGCGAGCAGTACTTC.

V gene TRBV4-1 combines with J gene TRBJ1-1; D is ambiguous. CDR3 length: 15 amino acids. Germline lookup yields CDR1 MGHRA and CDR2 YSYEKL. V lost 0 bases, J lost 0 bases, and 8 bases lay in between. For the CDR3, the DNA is TGCGCCAGCAGCCAAGACACCGGGGTGAACACTGAAGCTTTCTTT. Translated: CASSQDTGVNTEAFF.

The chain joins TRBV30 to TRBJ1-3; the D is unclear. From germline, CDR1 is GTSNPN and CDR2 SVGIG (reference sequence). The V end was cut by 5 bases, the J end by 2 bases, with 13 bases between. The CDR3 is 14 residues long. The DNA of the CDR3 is TGTGCCTGGGTCCTGGGAGTCGCTGGAAACACCATATATTTT. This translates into CAWVLGVAGNTIYF.

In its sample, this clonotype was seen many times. CDR3 sequence reads: CASRGTSGNTGELFF. CDR3 bases: TGTGCCAGCAGAGGGACTAGCGGGAACACCGGGGAGCTGTTTTTT. The chain has TRBV2 and TRBJ2-2, with 11 bases aligning to TRBD2. The V segment lost 6 bases and the J segment 1 base; nucleotides outside the gene matches: 1. This CDR3 region has 15 residues. Per germline, CDR1 SNHLY and CDR2 FYNNEI.

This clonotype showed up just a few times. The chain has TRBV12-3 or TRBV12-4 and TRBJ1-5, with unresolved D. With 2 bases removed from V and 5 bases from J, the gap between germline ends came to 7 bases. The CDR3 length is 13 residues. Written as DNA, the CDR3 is TGTGCCAGCAGTTTATGGGGAGATCAGCCCCAGCATTTT. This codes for CASSLWGDQPQHF.

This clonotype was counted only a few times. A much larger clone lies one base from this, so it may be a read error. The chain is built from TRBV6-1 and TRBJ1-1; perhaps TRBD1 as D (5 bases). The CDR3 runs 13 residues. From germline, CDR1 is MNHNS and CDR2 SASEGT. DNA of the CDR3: TGTGCCAGCAGTGAGACAGAGAACACTGAAGCTTCCTTT. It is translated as CASSETENTEASF.

The DNA for the CDR3 is TGTGCCAGCAGTCGGAACAGGGGTTATAATTCACCCCTCCACTTT. Its protein product is CASSRNRGYNSPLHF. V usage is TRBV6-2 or TRBV6-3 and J usage is TRBJ1-6; TRBD1 aligns across 7 bases. The germline gives CDR1 MNHEY, CDR2 SVGEGT. V gave up 5 bases and J gave up 4 bases; unmatched junction bases: 5. The CDR3 is 15 amino acids.

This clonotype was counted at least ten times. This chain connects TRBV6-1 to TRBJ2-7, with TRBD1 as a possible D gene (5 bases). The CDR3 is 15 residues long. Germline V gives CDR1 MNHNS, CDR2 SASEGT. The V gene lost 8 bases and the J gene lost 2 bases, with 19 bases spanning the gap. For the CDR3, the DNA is TGTGCCAGCCGACGCCCCCTTACAGGTACCTACGAGCAGTACTTC. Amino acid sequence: CASRRPLTGTYEQYF.

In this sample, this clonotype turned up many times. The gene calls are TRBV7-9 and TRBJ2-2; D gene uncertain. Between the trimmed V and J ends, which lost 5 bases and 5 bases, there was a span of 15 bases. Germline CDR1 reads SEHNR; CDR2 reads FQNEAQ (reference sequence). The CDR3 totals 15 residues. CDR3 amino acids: CASSPPAYGTGELFF. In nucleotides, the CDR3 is TGTGCCAGCAGCCCCCCCGCTTACGGGACCGGGGAGCTGTTTTTT.

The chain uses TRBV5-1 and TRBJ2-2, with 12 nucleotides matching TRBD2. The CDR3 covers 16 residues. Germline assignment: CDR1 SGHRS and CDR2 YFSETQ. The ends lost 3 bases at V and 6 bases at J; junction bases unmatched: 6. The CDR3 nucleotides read TGCGCCAGCAGCTCCACTAGCGGGAGGATTTCCGGGGAGCTGTTTTTT. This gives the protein CASSSTSGRISGELFF.

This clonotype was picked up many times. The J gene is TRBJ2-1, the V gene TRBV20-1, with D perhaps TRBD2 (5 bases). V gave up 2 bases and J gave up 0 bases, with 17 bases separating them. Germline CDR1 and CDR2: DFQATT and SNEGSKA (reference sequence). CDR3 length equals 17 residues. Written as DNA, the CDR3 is TGCAGTGCTAGACCAGCAGCGGAACTTAGCTCCTACAATGAGCAGTTCTTC. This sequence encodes CSARPAAELSSYNEQFF.

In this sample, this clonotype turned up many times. CDR3 sequence: CASSPSGRGNEQFF. The CDR3, as DNA: TGTGCCAGCAGCCCTAGCGGGAGAGGTAATGAGCAGTTCTTC. This chain uses TRBV12-3 or TRBV12-4 with TRBJ2-1; 10 bases are a match to TRBD2. V shed 6 bases and J 7 bases; nucleotides not matched to a gene: 6. The CDR3 consists of 14 residues.

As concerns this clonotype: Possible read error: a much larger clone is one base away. CDR3 DNA sequence: TGCAGTGCTAGGGTCCCCTCAGGGACGCACCCCAATGAGCAGTTCTTC. Translated, it gives CSARVPSGTHPNEQFF. The chain recombines TRBV20-1 with TRBJ2-1, with D perhaps given as TRBD1 or TRBD2 (5 bases each). The V and J ends lost 3 bases and 6 bases respectively, with 21 bases between them. The CDR3 runs 16 residues. The germline V gene encodes CDR1 DFQATT and CDR2 SNEGSKA (reference sequence).

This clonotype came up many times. The chain's CDR3 is CASSSSSYEQYF. CDR3 bases: TGTGCCAGCAGCTCAAGCTCCTACGAGCAGTACTTC. V is TRBV28 and J is TRBJ2-7; D is undetermined. V lost 6 bases to trimming and J lost 0 bases, with 6 bases between them. CDR1 and CDR2 (germline): MDHEN, SYDVKM. The CDR3 has 12 residues.

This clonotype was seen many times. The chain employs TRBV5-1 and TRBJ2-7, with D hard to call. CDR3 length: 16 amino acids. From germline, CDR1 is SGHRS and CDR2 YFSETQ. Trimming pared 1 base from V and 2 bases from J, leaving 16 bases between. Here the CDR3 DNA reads TGCGCCAGCAGCTTGCCCTCGATTGCATCGCCCTACGAGCAGTACTTC. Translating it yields CASSLPSIASPYEQYF. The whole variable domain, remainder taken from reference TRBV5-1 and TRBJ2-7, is KAGVTQTPRYLIKTRGQQVTLSCSPISGHRSVSWYQQTPGQGLQFLFEYFSETQRNKGNFPGRFSGRQFSNSRSEMNVSTLELGDSALYLCASSLPSIASPYEQYFGPGTRLTVT.

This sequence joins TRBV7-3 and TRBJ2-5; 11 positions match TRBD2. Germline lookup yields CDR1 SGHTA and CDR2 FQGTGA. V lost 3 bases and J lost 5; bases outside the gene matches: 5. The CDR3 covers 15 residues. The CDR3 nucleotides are TGTGCCAGCAGCTTTAGCGGGGGGGTTGGGGAGACCCAGTACTTC. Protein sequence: CASSFSGGVGETQYF.

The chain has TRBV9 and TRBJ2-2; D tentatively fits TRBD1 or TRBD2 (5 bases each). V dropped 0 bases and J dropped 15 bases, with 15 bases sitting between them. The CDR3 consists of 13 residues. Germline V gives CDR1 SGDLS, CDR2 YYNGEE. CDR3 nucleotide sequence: TGTGCCAGCAGCGTAGACTATACCGGGACCATGTTTTTT. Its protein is CASSVDYTGTMFF.

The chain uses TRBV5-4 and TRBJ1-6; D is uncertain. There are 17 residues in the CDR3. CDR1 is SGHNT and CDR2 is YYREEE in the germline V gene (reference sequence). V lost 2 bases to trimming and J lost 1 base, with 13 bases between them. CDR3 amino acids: CASSFGSPPSYNSPLHF. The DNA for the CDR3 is TGTGCCAGCAGCTTCGGATCGCCTCCTTCCTATAATTCACCCCTCCACTTT.

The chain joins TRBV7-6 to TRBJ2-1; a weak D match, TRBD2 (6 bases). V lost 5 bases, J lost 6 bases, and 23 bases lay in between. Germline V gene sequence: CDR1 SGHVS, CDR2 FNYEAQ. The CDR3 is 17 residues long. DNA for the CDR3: TGTGCCAGCAGCCGTAACTTGAATAGCGGAGGGACCAATGAGCAGTTCTTC. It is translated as CASSRNLNSGGTNEQFF.

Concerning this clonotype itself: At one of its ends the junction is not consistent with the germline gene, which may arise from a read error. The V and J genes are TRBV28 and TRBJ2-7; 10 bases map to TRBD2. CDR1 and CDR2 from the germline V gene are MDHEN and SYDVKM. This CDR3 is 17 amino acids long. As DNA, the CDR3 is TGTGCCAGCAGCTTAGAGGGAACGACTAGCGGGTTTTACGAGCGGTACTTC. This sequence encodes CASSLEGTTSGFYERYF.